This T cell receptor (beta chain) was obtained from a study of PD-1 blockade in classical Hodgkin lymphoma. Study as a whole: Nivolumab dosing for patients was 3 mg/kg, administered intravenously every 2 weeks. Study results and caveats: Those achieving complete response showed baseline diversity like newly diagnosed patients. At C4D1, TCR diversity had climbed significantly for CD4+ cells, though not for CD8+ cells. Newly diagnosed patients were reported to start with lower TCR diversity than healthy donors.

Each and every patient relapsed after autologous stem cell transplantation, and patients got differing brentuximab vedotin exposure. The authors purified CD4+ T cells from thawed PBMCs by magnetic negative selection. Sequenced by immunoSEQ multiplex PCR; TCRdb stores in-frame clones only, minus some. The top ten hold more than 2% of the sample, which has about 31,000 clones, less than 90% seen once. As concerns this clone: The target antigen is unknown.

This CDR3 has 15 residues. CDR1 GTSNPN and CDR2 SVGIG come from the germline V gene (reference sequence). Trimming cost V 4 bases and J 8 bases, with 21 bases left between them. The gene calls are TRBV30 and TRBJ2-1; D might be TRBD1 (6 bases). The receptor's source is a human donor with classical Hodgkin lymphoma. Material: CD4+ T cells from blood, obtained at baseline. The CDR3 DNA reads TGTGCCTGGAATCGTTGGGACAAAAAAAAGGATGAGCAGTTCTTC. This encodes CAWNRWDKKKDEQFF.